These T cell receptor beta chains were read from a single sample in a study of T cells in Graves' hyperthyroidism and ophthalmopathy. TCRdb re-called the multiplex PCR reads with MiXCR, one entry per CDR3 protein. The sample gives more than 450,000 distinct CDR3 sequences, 15% to 20% of which show up once; over 45% is in the top ten. Sequenced material: blood. Source of these receptors: a man aged 35 to 55 with Graves' ophthalmopathy. CDR3s include the opening cysteine and the closing phenylalanine or tryptophan.

CDR3aa: CASSQEEPATSGSLENEQFF
j_gene: TRBJ2-1
v_gene: TRBV14

CDR3aa: CSARVLTSSYEQYF
j_gene: TRBJ2-7
v_gene: TRBV20-1

CDR3aa: CASSSRQGLEEQYF
j_gene: TRBJ2-7
v_gene: TRBV5-1

CDR3aa: CASRGVGELFF
j_gene: TRBJ2-2
v_gene: TRBV27

CDR3aa: CASRSGRANEQFF
j_gene: TRBJ2-1
v_gene: TRBV28

CDR3aa: CSVPDREGFNEQFF
j_gene: TRBJ2-1
v_gene: TRBV29-1

CDR3aa: CASSVGGPSGNTIYF
j_gene: TRBJ1-3
v_gene: TRBV13

CDR3aa: CASRGRGYEQYF
j_gene: TRBJ2-7
v_gene: TRBV28

CDR3aa: CASSRSVAATNEKLFF
j_gene: TRBJ1-4
v_gene: TRBV7-9

CDR3aa: CASTLWGGNQPQHF
j_gene: TRBJ1-5
v_gene: TRBV19

CDR3aa: CAWSVGSETQYF
j_gene: TRBJ2-5
v_gene: TRBV30

CDR3aa: CASSLGPNSYEQYF
j_gene: TRBJ2-7
v_gene: TRBV5-1

CDR3aa: CASSFRPQATGGLAKNIQYF
j_gene: TRBJ2-4
v_gene: TRBV28

CDR3aa: CASSPPSGTGGYSNQPQHF
j_gene: TRBJ1-5
v_gene: TRBV28

CDR3aa: CSAKASVATYEQYF
j_gene: TRBJ2-7
v_gene: TRBV20-1

CDR3aa: CASAPPGQGTLSNQPQHF
j_gene: TRBJ1-5
v_gene: TRBV28

CDR3aa: CASSFSGEVVTEAFF
j_gene: TRBJ1-1
v_gene: TRBV27

CDR3aa: CASSRSGSVTGELFF
j_gene: TRBJ2-2
v_gene: TRBV7-3

CDR3aa: CASSPPSPFSNEQFF
j_gene: TRBJ2-1
v_gene: TRBV2

CDR3aa: CATSDSGTGLNVLTF
j_gene: TRBJ2-6
v_gene: TRBV24-1

CDR3aa: CASSFVNGDTIYF
j_gene: TRBJ1-3
v_gene: TRBV28

CDR3aa: CSATPGRGTDTQYF
j_gene: TRBJ2-3
v_gene: TRBV20-1

CDR3aa: CASRWDANYGYTF
j_gene: TRBJ1-2
v_gene: TRBV2

CDR3aa: CASSQDRGYTGELFF
j_gene: TRBJ2-2
v_gene: TRBV14

CDR3aa: CASSFPSTSGSDNEQFF
j_gene: TRBJ2-1
v_gene: TRBV11-2

CDR3aa: CAWSRRRIAGESYNEQFF
j_gene: TRBJ2-1
v_gene: TRBV30

CDR3aa: CASSIDGVTNEKLFF
j_gene: TRBJ1-4
v_gene: TRBV19

CDR3aa: CSAKPGPPETQYF
j_gene: TRBJ2-5
v_gene: TRBV20-1

CDR3aa: CASSQRTDANYGYTF
j_gene: TRBJ1-2
v_gene: TRBV4-2

CDR3aa: CAISYSGTSKETQYF
j_gene: TRBJ2-5
v_gene: TRBV10-3

CDR3aa: CASSLRGLADTDTQYF
j_gene: TRBJ2-3
v_gene: TRBV5-6

CDR3aa: CAISEFLTGSGDEQFF
j_gene: TRBJ2-1
v_gene: TRBV10-3

CDR3aa: CASTRDRGTSGKYF
j_gene: TRBJ2-5
v_gene: TRBV2

CDR3aa: CASSPNGQGGETQYF
j_gene: TRBJ2-5
v_gene: TRBV11-2

CDR3aa: CASSANSLPQGGNYGYTF
j_gene: TRBJ1-2
v_gene: TRBV11-2

CDR3aa: CASSESPLNYGYTF
j_gene: TRBJ1-2
v_gene: TRBV6-1

CDR3aa: CASSLMGQLNQPQHF
j_gene: TRBJ1-5
v_gene: TRBV7-2

CDR3aa: CGAGRGGYEQYF
j_gene: TRBJ2-7
v_gene: TRBV6-2/TRBV6-3

CDR3aa: CATSRSGGTEAFF
j_gene: TRBJ1-1
v_gene: TRBV15

CDR3aa: CARPPPGWSNQPQHF
j_gene: TRBJ1-5
v_gene: TRBV5-1

CDR3aa: CSARDLGISTDTQYF
j_gene: TRBJ2-3
v_gene: TRBV20-1

CDR3aa: CASSRTDNSNQPQHF
j_gene: TRBJ1-5
v_gene: TRBV2